This TCR beta chain was sequenced during a study of T-cell memory formation after mild COVID-19. V was cut by 7 bases and J by 3 bases, with 7 bases left in between. The CDR3 sequence is 11 residues long. Germline V gives CDR1 MNHEY, CDR2 SVGEGT. As to this clonotype: Its antigen is still unknown.

Regarding the study as a whole: CD4+ contracting clones were found mainly in CM and EM, and CD8+ ones in EMRA. Memory cells collected pre-infection included some clones that later responded, suggesting cross-reactive memory joined.

From the 5' RACE reads, TCRdb called clonotypes with MiXCR, one entry per CDR3 protein. The sample contains about 170,000 distinct CDR3 sequences, approximately 12% of which appear only once. Material for sequencing was PBMCs or a T cell subset sorted from them (not recorded which). This sequence originates from a man between 18 and 29 years old who had mild COVID-19 (a few samples of this study predate the infection). Cell type and time point are not known. The chain joins TRBV6-2 or TRBV6-3 to TRBJ2-7, with TRBD1 as a possible D gene (5 bases). In DNA form, the CDR3 reads TGTGCCAGCACTGACAGCTACGAGCAGTACGTC. Amino acids: CASTDSYEQYV.